What follows describes a single T cell receptor (beta chain). What it binds is unknown. The CDR3 is 14 amino acids. V was clipped by 4 bases and J by 6 bases; unmatched bases: 8. Germline V gene data show CDR1 as LGHDT and CDR2 as YNNKEL (reference sequence). The sample originates from a study of post-analysis software for immune sequencing data. General study findings and limits: Multiple sclerosis was associated with a significant reduction in normalized Chao1 diversity relative to controls. Comparison of patients with controls showed five TRBV segments more frequent in patients, TRBV5-6, TRBV5-1 and TRBV20-1 among them.

Unique molecular identifiers featured in each of the TCR beta cDNA libraries. TCRdb independently ran MiXCR on the PCR reads; one entry per CDR3 protein. The data show 600,000 to 750,000 distinct CDR3 sequences, 55% to 60% seen once. The V gene is TRBV3-1, the J gene TRBJ2-5; 7 positions agree with TRBD1. The sample comprised blood. This clonotype was obtained from a girl aged 2 to 9 with multiple sclerosis. The chain's CDR3 is CASSPDRVSKTQYF. The CDR3 DNA sequence: TGTGCCAGCAGCCCTGACAGGGTGTCGAAGACCCAGTACTTC.